In its sample, the clone carrying this TCR beta chain ranks as large. Its antigen is not known. The source of the sample is a study of T-cell reconstitution after alpha-beta-depleted transplantation in children. General observations from the study: Some patients' high day-60 TCRbeta diversity was traced to surviving recipient T cells and thymic progenitors. Alpha-beta T cells about two months after transplant reportedly derived from several hundred expanded graft clones. Newly produced T cells mostly accounted for T-cell counts and diversity one year post-transplant.

Germline V gives CDR1 LNHDA, CDR2 SQIVND (reference sequence). The J segment lost 8 bases and the V segment lost 8 bases, leaving 8 bases of the junction unmatched. The CDR3 is 14 residues long. Unique molecular identifiers were used in preparing the TCRbeta library. TCRdb ran MiXCR on the PCR reads and lists one entry per CDR3 protein. Of under 5,500 distinct CDR3 sequences listed, 25% are singletons. The gene calls are TRBV19 and TRBJ2-1; 11 bases line up with TRBD2. The sequence came from a boy younger than two who had a stem cell transplant for SCID, so the T cells may come from the graft donor. The sample here was PBMCs, mostly from graft donor cells, taken 60 days after TCRalphabeta/CD19-depleted stem cell transplant. The CDR3 nucleotides read TGTGCCAGTGGGATAGCGGGGGGGCTCGATGAGCAGTTCTTC. Encoded protein: CASGIAGGLDEQFF.